This is a list of T cell receptor beta chains from one sample in a study of blood T cell repertoires in COVID-19. TCRdb's copy holds only in-frame clones and misses some; the assay was immunoSEQ multiplex PCR. The data contain roughly 120,000 clones, roughly 87% of them singletons. Sequenced input: peripheral blood. The source is a human donor in a cohort sampled during active COVID-19. Both conserved end residues are part of each CDR3. D genes are given only for firm matches. The size of a clone is reported for some rows only, either as once, few or many, or as a class for expanded clones.

clone size | J gene | D gene | V gene | CDR3 protein | CDR3 DNA
NA | TRBJ1-6 | TRBD1 | TRBV16 | CASTRDRGGSYNSPLHF | TGTGCCAGCACCCGGGACAGGGGTGGCTCCTATAATTCACCCCTCCACTTT
many | TRBJ1-4 | TRBD1 | TRBV6-5 | CASRLTGGQGEKLFF | TGTGCCAGCAGATTAACCGGGGGACAGGGGGAAAAACTGTTTTTT
few | TRBJ1-6 | NA | TRBV4-1 | CASSLQGTNSPLHF | TGCGCCAGCAGCCTACAGGGAACTAATTCACCCCTCCACTTT
NA | TRBJ1-6 | NA | TRBV5-1 | CASSLESVNNSPLHF | TGCGCCAGCAGCTTGGAGTCGGTCAATAATTCACCCCTCCACTTT
once | TRBJ2-7 | TRBD1 | TRBV7-6 | CASSLRDRGGEQYF | TGTGCCAGCAGCCTGCGGGACAGGGGGGGCGAGCAGTACTTC
NA | TRBJ2-3 | NA | TRBV2 | CASNQGGTDTQYF | TGTGCCAGCAATCAGGGTGGGACAGATACGCAGTATTTT
NA | TRBJ2-7 | TRBD2 | TRBV4-2 | CASSQDHTSGSVYEQYF | TGTGCCAGCAGCCAGGACCACACTAGCGGGAGTGTCTACGAGCAGTACTTC
NA | TRBJ1-1 | TRBD1 | TRBV27 | CASSSRGRLRTEAFF | TGTGCCAGCAGTTCCAGGGGGCGATTGCGTACTGAAGCTTTCTTT
NA | TRBJ2-7 | NA | TRBV7-2 | CASSPVGGAAYEQYF | TGTGCCAGCAGCCCGGTTGGTGGGGCCGCCTACGAGCAGTACTTC
NA | TRBJ2-7 | NA | TRBV5-8 | CASSLVDAGTYEQYF | TGTGCCAGCAGCTTGGTGGATGCAGGGACCTACGAGCAGTACTTC
NA | TRBJ1-2 | NA | TRBV5-4 | CASSPLGGGAGYGYTF | TGTGCCAGCAGCCCCCTGGGGGGAGGGGCTGGCTATGGCTACACCTTC
NA | TRBJ1-2 | TRBD1 | TRBV5-5 | CASSLGSPGQGMHGYTF | TGTGCCAGCAGCTTGGGCTCACCGGGACAGGGGATGCATGGCTACACCTTC
NA | TRBJ1-6 | TRBD1 | TRBV28 | CASRPTTGDLSPLHF | TGTGCCAGCAGACCAACGACAGGGGATTTATCACCCCTCCACTTT
NA | TRBJ2-7 | TRBD2 | TRBV5-1 | CASSLQREAGEQYF | TGCGCCAGCAGCTTGCAGCGGGAGGCCGGTGAGCAGTACTTC
NA | TRBJ2-3 | TRBD2 | TRBV4-2 | CASSHQLAASTDTQYF | TGTGCCAGCAGCCACCAGCTAGCGGCTAGCACAGATACGCAGTATTTT
NA | TRBJ2-3 | TRBD2 | TRBV7-7 | CASSSGAGGEVDTQYF | TGTGCTAGCAGCTCTGGAGCGGGGGGAGAGGTGGATACGCAGTATTTT
NA | TRBJ1-6 | TRBD1 | TRBV3-1/TRBV3-2 | CASSKGQNNSPLHF | TGTGCCAGCAGCAAGGGACAGAATAATTCACCCCTCCACTTT
NA | TRBJ1-2 | NA | TRBV5-4 | CASSLARLHNYGYTF | TGTGCCAGCAGCTTGGCCAGGCTGCATAACTATGGCTACACCTTC
NA | TRBJ1-2 | NA | TRBV29-1 | CSVEGREGSYGYTF | TGCAGCGTTGAAGGGCGGGAGGGGTCCTATGGCTACACCTTC
NA | TRBJ2-1 | TRBD1 | TRBV3-1/TRBV3-2 | CASSHIWGGTGGPNEQFF | TGTGCCAGCAGCCACATTTGGGGTGGGACAGGGGGGCCAAATGAGCAGTTCTTC
NA | TRBJ2-5 | NA | TRBV6-5 | CASSPQERVQETQYF | TGTGCCAGCAGTCCCCAGGAGAGGGTCCAAGAGACCCAGTACTTC
NA | TRBJ2-5 | TRBD2 | TRBV7-2 | CASSYSSGVNRETQYF | TGTGCCAGCAGCTATTCAAGCGGGGTTAATAGAGAGACCCAGTACTTC
NA | TRBJ1-2 | NA | TRBV28 | CASTPKAGNGYTF | TGTGCCAGCACCCCAAAAGCGGGGAATGGCTACACCTTC
NA | TRBJ2-3 | NA | TRBV5-6 | CASSFRLVRGDTQYF | TGTGCCAGCAGCTTCAGACTAGTAAGAGGAGATACGCAGTATTTT
NA | TRBJ2-5 | NA | TRBV5-1 | CASITNRGYETQYF | TGCGCCAGCATCACCAATCGGGGGTACGAGACCCAGTACTTC
NA | TRBJ2-1 | TRBD2 | TRBV6-5 | CASTITSGGYNEQFF | TGTGCCAGCACCATCACTAGCGGGGGGTACAATGAGCAGTTCTTC
NA | TRBJ2-7 | TRBD1 | TRBV9 | CASSPEGTGRDEQYF | TGTGCCAGCAGCCCGGAGGGGACAGGGCGCGACGAGCAGTACTTC
NA | TRBJ2-2 | TRBD2 | TRBV19 | CASSIASGNTGELFF | TGTGCCAGTAGTATCGCTAGCGGGAATACCGGGGAGCTGTTTTTT
NA | TRBJ2-7 | TRBD1 | TRBV9 | CASSVRQGANEQYF | TGTGCCAGCAGCGTTAGACAGGGGGCGAACGAGCAGTACTTC
NA | TRBJ2-1 | TRBD1 | TRBV19 | CATSDRLFEQFF | TGTGCCACCTCGGACAGGCTGTTTGAGCAGTTCTTC
NA | TRBJ1-1 | NA | TRBV2 | CASSEWAGRTEAFF | TGTGCCAGCAGTGAATGGGCAGGGCGAACTGAAGCTTTCTTT
NA | TRBJ2-3 | TRBD2 | TRBV18 | CASSPPGLAATDTQYF | TGTGCCAGCTCACCACCGGGACTAGCGGCCACAGATACGCAGTATTTT
NA | TRBJ2-3 | TRBD1 | TRBV7-9 | CASSQTGIGTDTQYF | TGTGCCAGCAGCCAGACAGGGATCGGAACAGATACGCAGTATTTT
NA | TRBJ1-1 | NA | TRBV7-2 | CASSLDGRGTEAFF | TGTGCCAGCAGCTTAGACGGCAGGGGCACTGAAGCTTTCTTT
NA | TRBJ2-7 | NA | TRBV3-1/TRBV3-2 | CASSQVSEQYF | TGTGCCAGCAGCCAAGTCAGCGAGCAGTACTTC
NA | TRBJ2-2 | NA | TRBV15 | CATSPHPIGELFF | TGTGCCACCAGCCCGCACCCTATCGGGGAGCTGTTTTTT
NA | TRBJ2-5 | TRBD1 | TRBV10-1 | CASSAGGSQETQYF | TGCGCCAGCAGTGCAGGGGGCTCTCAAGAGACCCAGTACTTC